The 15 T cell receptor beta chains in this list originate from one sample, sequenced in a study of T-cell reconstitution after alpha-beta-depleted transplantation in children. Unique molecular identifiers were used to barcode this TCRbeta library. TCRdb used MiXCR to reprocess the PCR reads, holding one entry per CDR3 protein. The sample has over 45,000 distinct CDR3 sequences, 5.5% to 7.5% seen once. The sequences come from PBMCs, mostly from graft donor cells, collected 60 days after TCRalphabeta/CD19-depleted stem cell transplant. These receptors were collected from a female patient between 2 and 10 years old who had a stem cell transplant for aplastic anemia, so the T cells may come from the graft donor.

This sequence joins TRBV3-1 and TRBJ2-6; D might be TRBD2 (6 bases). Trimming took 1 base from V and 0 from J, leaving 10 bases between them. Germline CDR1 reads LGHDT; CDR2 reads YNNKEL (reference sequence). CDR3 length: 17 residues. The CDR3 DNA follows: TGTGCCAGCAGCCAAGTTGGGGGGTTCTCTGGGGCCAACGTCCTGACTTTC. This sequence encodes CASSQVGGFSGANVLTF.

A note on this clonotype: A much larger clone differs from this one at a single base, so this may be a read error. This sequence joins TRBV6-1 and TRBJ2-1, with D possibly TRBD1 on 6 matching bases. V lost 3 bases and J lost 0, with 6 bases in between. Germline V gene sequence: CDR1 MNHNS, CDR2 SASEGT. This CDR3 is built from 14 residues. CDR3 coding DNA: TGTGCCAGCAGTGAGGACAGCTCCTACAATGAGCAGTTCTTC. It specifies CASSEDSSYNEQFF.

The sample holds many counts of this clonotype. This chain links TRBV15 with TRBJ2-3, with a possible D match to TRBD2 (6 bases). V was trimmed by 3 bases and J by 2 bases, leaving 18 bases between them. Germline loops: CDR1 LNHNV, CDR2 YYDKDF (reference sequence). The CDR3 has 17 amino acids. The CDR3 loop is CATSSGLLRASTDTQYF. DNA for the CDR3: TGTGCCACCAGCAGTGGACTACTCCGGGCTTCCACAGATACGCAGTATTTT. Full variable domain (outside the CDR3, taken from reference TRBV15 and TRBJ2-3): DAMVIQNPRYQVTQFGKPVTLSCSQTLNHNVMYWYQQKSSQAPKLLFHYYDKDFNNEADTPDNFQSRRPNTSFCFLDIRSPGLGDTAMYLCATSSGLLRASTDTQYFGPGTRLTVL.

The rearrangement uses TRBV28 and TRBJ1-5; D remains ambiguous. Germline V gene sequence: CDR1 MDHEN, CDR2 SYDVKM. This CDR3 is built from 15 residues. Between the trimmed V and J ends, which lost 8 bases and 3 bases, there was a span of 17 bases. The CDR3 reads CASAPDQRYNQPQHF. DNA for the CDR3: TGTGCCAGCGCCCCCGACCAAAGGTACAATCAGCCCCAGCATTTT.

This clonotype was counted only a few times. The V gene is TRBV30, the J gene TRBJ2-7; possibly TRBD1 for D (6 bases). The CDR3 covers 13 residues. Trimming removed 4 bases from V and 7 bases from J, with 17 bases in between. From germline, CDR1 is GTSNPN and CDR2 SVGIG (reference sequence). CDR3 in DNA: TGTGCCTGGACCCAAGACAGGTTTCGAGAGCAGTACTTC. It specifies CAWTQDRFREQYF.

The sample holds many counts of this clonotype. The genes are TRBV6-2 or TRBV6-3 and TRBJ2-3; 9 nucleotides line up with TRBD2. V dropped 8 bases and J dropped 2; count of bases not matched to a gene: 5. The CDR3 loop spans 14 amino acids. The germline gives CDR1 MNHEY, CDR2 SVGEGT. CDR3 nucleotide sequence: TGTGCCAGCCGCAGACTAGCGGTCACAGATACGCAGTATTTT. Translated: CASRRLAVTDTQYF.

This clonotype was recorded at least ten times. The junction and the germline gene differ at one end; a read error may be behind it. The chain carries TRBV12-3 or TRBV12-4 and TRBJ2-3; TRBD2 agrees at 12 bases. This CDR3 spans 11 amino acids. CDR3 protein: CASSQLAGGPF. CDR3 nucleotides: TGTGCCAGCAGTCAACTAGCGGGAGGTCCCTTT.

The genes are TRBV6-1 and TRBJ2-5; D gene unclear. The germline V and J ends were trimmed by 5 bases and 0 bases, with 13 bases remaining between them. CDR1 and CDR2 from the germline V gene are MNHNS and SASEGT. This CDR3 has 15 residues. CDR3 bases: TGTGCCAGCAGTCCACCTTCTCTGTACCAAGAGACCCAGTACTTC. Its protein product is CASSPPSLYQETQYF.

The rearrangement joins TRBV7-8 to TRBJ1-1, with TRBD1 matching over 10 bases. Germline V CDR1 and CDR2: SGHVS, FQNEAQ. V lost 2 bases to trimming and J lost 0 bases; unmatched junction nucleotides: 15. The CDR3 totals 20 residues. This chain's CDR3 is CASSLSGLRGTGEMNTEAFF. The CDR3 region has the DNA TGTGCCAGCAGCTTAAGTGGCCTACGCGGGACAGGGGAAATGAACACTGAAGCTTTCTTT. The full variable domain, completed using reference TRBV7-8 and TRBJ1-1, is GAGVSQSPRYKVAKRGQDVALRCDPISGHVSLFWYQQALGQGPEFLTYFQNEAQLDKSGLPSDRFFAERPEGSVSTLKIQRTQQEDSAVYLCASSLSGLRGTGEMNTEAFFGQGTRLTVV.

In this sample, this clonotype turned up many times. The chain's CDR3 is CSGLAGPTYEQYF. Here the CDR3 DNA reads TGCAGTGGACTAGCGGGTCCCACCTACGAGCAGTACTTC. V usage is TRBV20-1 and J usage is TRBJ2-7; 10 bases agree with TRBD2. This CDR3 is 13 amino acids long. In germline, CDR1 is DFQATT, CDR2 SNEGSKA (reference sequence). Losses at the gene ends were 7 bases for V and 2 bases for J; bases not matched to a gene: 5.

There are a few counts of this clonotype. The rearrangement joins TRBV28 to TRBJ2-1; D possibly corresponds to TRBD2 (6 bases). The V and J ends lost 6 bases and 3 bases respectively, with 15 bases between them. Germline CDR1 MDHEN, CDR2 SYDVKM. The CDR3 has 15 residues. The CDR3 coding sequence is TGTGCCAGCAGCCCTGGACGGGGAGGCTACAATGAGCAGTTCTTC. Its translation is CASSPGRGGYNEQFF.

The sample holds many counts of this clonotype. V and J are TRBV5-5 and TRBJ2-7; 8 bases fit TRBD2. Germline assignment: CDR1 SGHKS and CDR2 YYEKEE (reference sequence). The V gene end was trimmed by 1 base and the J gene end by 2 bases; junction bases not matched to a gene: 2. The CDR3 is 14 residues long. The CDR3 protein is CASSLTSGPYEQYF. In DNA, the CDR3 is TGTGCCAGCAGCTTGACTAGCGGACCCTACGAGCAGTACTTC.

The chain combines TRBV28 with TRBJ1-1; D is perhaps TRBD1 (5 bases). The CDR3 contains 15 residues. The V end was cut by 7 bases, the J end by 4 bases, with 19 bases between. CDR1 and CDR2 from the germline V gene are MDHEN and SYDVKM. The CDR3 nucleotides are TGTGCCAGCACCCTCAGAGGGGCGCGTCTCACTGAAGCTTTCTTT. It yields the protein CASTLRGARLTEAFF.

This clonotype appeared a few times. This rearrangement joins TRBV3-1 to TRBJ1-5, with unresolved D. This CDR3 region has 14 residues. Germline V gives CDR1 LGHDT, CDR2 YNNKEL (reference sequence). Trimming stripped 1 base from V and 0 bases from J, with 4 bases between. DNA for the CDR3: TGTGCCAGCAGCCAAGGACATAGCAATCAGCCCCAGCATTTT. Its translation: CASSQGHSNQPQHF.

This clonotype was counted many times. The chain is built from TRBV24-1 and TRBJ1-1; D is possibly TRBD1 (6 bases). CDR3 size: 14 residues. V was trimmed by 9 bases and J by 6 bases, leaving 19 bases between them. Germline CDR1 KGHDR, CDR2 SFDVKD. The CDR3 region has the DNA TGTGCCACCGCACAGGGAGGGGGTAGCGCTGAAGCTTTCTTT. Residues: CATAQGGGSAEAFF.